Shown below are 5 T cell receptor beta chains from a single sample sequenced in a study of cytomegalovirus exposure and HLA in healthy donors. PCR amplification relied on 60 Vbeta primers (plus 13 Jbeta primers). Some clones are missing from TCRdb's copy, which holds only in-frame ones; the method was immunoSEQ multiplex PCR. Among 280,000 or so clones listed, approximately 90% were seen once. The sequenced sample consisted of PBMCs. All receptors derive from a woman aged 18-30 years in good health and CMV-seronegative.

The V call is TRBV7-6, the J call TRBJ1-3; D is perhaps TRBD1 (5 bases). The CDR3 is 14 amino acids. Trimming took 6 bases from V and 2 from J, leaving 11 bases between them. The V gene's germline CDR1 is SGHVS and CDR2 FNYEAQ. CDR3 DNA: TGTGCCAGCAGTGGGGCATTCGCTGGAAACACCATATATTTT. Translated, it gives CASSGAFAGNTIYF. The full variable domain, completed using reference TRBV7-6 and TRBJ1-3, is GAGVSQSPRYKVTKRGQDVALRCDPISGHVSLYWYRQALGQGPEFLTYFNYEAQQDKSGLPNDRFSAERPEGSISTLTIQRTEQRDSAMYRCASSGAFAGNTIYFGEGSWLTVV.

V and J are TRBV5-1 and TRBJ1-1, with 12 positions matching TRBD1. This CDR3 has 16 residues. From germline, CDR1 is SGHRS and CDR2 YFSETQ. V was pared by 4 bases and J by 4 bases, with 8 bases of the junction left unmatched. For the CDR3, the DNA is TGCGCCAGCAGCCACGGGACAGGGGGCGCGGTCACTGAAGCTTTCTTT. Its translation: CASSHGTGGAVTEAFF.

The rearrangement joins TRBV5-1 to TRBJ1-6; 8 bases agree with TRBD1. The CDR3 extends over 14 amino acids. The trim removed 6 bases at V and 5 bases at J, leaving 4 bases unmatched. CDR1 and CDR2 from the germline V gene are SGHRS and YFSETQ. CDR3 nucleotide sequence: TGCGCCAGCAAGGGACAGGCCAATAATTCACCCCTCCACTTT. It codes for CASKGQANNSPLHF.

This chain uses TRBV7-3 with TRBJ2-7, with 8 bases identical to TRBD1. Germline CDR1 SGHTA, CDR2 FQGTGA. This CDR3 has 15 residues. Germline trimming cut 6 bases from V and 4 bases from J; bases unmatched to any gene: 11. The CDR3 DNA is TGTGCCAGCAGTCTCACAGGGGGTGGGTCTTACGAGCAGTACTTC. It yields the protein CASSLTGGGSYEQYF.

The chain employs TRBV6-5 and TRBJ2-2; D not certain. Germline loops: CDR1 MNHEY, CDR2 SVGAGI. V gave up 7 bases and J gave up 5 bases, with 14 bases separating them. The CDR3 consists of 14 residues. CDR3 nucleotide sequence: TGTGCCAGCACCTCGGCAGGTTGGACCGGGGAGCTGTTTTTT. Protein: CASTSAGWTGELFF.